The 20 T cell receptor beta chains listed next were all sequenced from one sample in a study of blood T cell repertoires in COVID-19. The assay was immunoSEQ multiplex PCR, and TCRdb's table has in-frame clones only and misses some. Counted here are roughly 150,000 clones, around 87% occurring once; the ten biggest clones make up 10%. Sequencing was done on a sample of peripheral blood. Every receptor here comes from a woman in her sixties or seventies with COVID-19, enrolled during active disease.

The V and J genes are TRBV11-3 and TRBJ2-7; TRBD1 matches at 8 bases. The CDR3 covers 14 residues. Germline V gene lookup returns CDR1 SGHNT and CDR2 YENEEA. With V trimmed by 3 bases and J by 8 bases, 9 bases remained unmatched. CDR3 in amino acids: CASSLDRDSGKQYF. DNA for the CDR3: TGTGCCAGCAGCTTGGACAGGGATAGTGGCAAGCAGTACTTC.

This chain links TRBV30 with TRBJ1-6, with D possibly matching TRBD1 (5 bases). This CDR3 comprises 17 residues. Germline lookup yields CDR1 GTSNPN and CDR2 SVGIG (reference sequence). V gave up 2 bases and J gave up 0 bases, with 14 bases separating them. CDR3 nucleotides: TGTGCCTGGAGTCAGCAGGGACTTAGCTCCTATAATTCACCCCTCCACTTT. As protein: CAWSQQGLSSYNSPLHF.

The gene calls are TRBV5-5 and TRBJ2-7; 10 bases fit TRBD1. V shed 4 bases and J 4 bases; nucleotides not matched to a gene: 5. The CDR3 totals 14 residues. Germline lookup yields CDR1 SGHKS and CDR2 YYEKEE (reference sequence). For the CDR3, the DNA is TGTGCCAGCAGCATCCGGGACAGGGGTTACGAGCAGTACTTC. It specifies CASSIRDRGYEQYF. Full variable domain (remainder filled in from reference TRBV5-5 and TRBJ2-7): DAGVTQSPTHLIKTRGQQVTLRCSPISGHKSVSWYQQVLGQGPQFIFQYYEKEERGRGNFPDRFSARQFPNYSSELNVNALLLGDSALYLCASSIRDRGYEQYFGPGTRLTVT.

CDR3 sequence: CASSFQFSYEQYF. CDR3 nucleotide sequence: TGTGCCAGCAGTTTTCAGTTCTCCTACGAGCAGTACTTC. The rearrangement links TRBV27 to TRBJ2-7; D uncertain. The CDR3 is 13 residues long. CDR1 and CDR2 from the germline V gene are MNHEY and SMNVEV (reference sequence). V lost 3 bases and J 0 bases, leaving 6 bases between the germline ends.

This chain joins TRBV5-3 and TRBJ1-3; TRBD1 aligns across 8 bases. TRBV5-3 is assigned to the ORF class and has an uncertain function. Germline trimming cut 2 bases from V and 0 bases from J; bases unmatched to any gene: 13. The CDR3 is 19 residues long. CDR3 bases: TGTGCCAGAAGCTTACCGGACAGGGTAGATTTATTCTCTGGAAACACCATATATTTT. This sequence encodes CARSLPDRVDLFSGNTIYF.

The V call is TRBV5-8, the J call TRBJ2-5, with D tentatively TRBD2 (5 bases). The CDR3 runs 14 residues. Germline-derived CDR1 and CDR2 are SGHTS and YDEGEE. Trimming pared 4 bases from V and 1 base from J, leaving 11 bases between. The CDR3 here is CASSLRGLQETQYF. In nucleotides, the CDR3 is TGTGCCAGCAGCCTCCGAGGACTCCAAGAGACCCAGTACTTC.

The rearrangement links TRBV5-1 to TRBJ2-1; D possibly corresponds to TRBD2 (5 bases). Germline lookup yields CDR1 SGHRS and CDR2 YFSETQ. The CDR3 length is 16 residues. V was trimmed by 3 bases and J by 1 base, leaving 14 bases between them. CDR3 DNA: TGCGCCAGCAGCTCTGGACTTATGGGGTCCTACAATGAGCAGTTCTTC. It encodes CASSSGLMGSYNEQFF.

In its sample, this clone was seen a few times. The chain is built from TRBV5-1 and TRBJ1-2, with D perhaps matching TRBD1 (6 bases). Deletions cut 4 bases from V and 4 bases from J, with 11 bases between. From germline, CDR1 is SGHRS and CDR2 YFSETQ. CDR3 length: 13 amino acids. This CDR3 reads CASSVDSTYGYTF. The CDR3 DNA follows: TGCGCCAGCAGCGTGGACAGCACCTATGGCTACACCTTC.

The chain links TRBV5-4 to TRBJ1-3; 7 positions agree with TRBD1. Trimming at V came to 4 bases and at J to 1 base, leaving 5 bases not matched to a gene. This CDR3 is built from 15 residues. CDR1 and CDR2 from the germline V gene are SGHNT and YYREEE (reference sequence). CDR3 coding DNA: TGTGCCAGCAGCCCACAGGGGTTGTCTGGAAACACCATATATTTT. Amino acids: CASSPQGLSGNTIYF.

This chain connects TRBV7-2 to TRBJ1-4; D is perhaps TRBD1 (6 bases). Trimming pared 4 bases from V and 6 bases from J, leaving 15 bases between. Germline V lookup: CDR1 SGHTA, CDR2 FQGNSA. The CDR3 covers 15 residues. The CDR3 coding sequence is TGTGCCAGCAGCTCAGAACAGGGTGGGCATGAAAAACTGTTTTTT. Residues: CASSSEQGGHEKLFF.

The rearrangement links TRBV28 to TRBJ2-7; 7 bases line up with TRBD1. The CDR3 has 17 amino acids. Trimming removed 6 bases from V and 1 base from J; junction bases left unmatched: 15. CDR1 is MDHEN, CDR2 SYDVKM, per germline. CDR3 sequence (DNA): TGTGCCAGCAGAACCACACGACAGGGAACTCTTTCCTACGAGCAGTACTTC. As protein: CASRTTRQGTLSYEQYF.

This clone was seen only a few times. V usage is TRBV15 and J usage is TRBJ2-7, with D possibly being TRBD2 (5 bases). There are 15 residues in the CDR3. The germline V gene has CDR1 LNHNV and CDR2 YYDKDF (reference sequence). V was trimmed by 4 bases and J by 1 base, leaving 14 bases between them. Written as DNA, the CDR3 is TGTGCCACCAGCACCCTTGAGGGAGCTTCCTACGAGCAGTACTTC. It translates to CATSTLEGASYEQYF.

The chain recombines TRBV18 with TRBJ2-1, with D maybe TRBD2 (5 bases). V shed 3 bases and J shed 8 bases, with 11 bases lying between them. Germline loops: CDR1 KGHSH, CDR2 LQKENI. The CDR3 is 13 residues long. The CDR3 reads CASSPREGDEQFF. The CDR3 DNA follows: TGTGCCAGCTCACCGAGAGAGGGCGATGAGCAGTTCTTC.

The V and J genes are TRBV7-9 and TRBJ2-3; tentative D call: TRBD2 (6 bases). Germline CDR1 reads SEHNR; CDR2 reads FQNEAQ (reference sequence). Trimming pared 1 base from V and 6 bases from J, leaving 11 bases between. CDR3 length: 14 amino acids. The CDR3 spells CASSLDGSPDTQYF. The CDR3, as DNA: TGTGCCAGCAGCTTAGACGGGAGTCCGGATACGCAGTATTTT.

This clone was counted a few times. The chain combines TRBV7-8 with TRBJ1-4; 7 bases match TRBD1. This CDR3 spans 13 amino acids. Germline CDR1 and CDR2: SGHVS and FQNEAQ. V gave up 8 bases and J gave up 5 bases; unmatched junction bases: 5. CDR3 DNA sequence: TGTGCCAGCCGACAGGGAACAAATGAAAAACTGTTTTTT. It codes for CASRQGTNEKLFF.

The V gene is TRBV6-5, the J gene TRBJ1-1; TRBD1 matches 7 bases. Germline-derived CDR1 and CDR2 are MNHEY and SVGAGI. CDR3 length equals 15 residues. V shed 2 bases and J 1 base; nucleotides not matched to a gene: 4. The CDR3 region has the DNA TGTGCCAGCAGTTACAGGGGGCGTGCGAACACTGAAGCTTTCTTT. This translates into CASSYRGRANTEAFF.

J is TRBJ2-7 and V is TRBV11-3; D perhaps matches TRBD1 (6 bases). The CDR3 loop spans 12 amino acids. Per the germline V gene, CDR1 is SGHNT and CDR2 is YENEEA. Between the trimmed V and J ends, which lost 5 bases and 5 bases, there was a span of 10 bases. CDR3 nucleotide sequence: TGTGCCAGCAGCAAAACAGGGAACGAGCAGTACTTC. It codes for CASSKTGNEQYF.

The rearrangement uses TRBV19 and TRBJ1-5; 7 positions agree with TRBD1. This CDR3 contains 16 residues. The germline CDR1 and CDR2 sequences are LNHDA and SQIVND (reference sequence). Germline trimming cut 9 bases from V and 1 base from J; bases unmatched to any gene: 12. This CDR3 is CASTHRDRGSNQPQHF. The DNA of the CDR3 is TGTGCCAGCACGCACCGGGACAGAGGGAGCAATCAGCCCCAGCATTTT.

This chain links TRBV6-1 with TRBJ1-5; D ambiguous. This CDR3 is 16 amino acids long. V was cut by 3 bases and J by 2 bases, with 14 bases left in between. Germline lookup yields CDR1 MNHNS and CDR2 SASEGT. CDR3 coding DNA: TGTGCCAGCAGTGACCCCCGAAGGAGAGGCAATCAGCCCCAGCATTTT. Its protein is CASSDPRRRGNQPQHF.

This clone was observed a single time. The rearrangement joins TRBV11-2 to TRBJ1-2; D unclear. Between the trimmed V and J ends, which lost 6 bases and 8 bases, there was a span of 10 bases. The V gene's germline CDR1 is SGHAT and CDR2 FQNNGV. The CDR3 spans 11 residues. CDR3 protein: CASRLGSGYTF. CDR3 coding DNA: TGTGCCAGCAGGCTTGGGAGCGGCTACACCTTC.